This TCR beta chain was profiled in a study of CD8 T cells in Susac syndrome. Roughly 0.45 to 1 ug RNA was reverse transcribed with random hexamers. Multiplex immunoSEQ PCR targeted 54 Vbeta and 13 Jbeta TCR beta segments. TCRdb independently ran MiXCR on the immunoSEQ multiplex PCR reads; one entry per CDR3 protein. The table includes around 200,000 distinct CDR3 sequences, 90% to 96% detected once. CDR3 length: 15 amino acids. V was shortened by 4 bases and J by 7 bases, with 19 bases between the two germline ends. The chain links TRBV12-3 or TRBV12-4 to TRBJ2-5; D is perhaps TRBD1 (6 bases). This TCR was sampled from a human donor with multiple sclerosis. The sequenced sample was CD4+ T cells from PBMCs. CDR3 sequence reads: CASSSRQTDRWTQYF. In nucleotides, the CDR3 is TGTGCCAGCAGTTCCCGACAGACCGACAGGTGGACCCAGTACTTC.